One sample yielded the 27 T cell receptor beta chains listed below, sequenced in a study of blood T cell repertoires in COVID-19. TCRdb keeps only in-frame clones here, not all; method: immunoSEQ multiplex PCR. The sample yields roughly 41,000 clones, roughly 88% seen once. Sample: peripheral blood. These receptors were taken from a human donor in a cohort sampled during active COVID-19. The donor label of this sample is uncertain.

Judged by abundance, this clone is medium-sized. The chain has TRBV2 and TRBJ2-1; 8 nucleotides line up with TRBD2. The CDR3 sequence is 15 residues long. Trimming removed 6 bases from V and 5 bases from J; junction bases left unmatched: 9. Germline V CDR1 and CDR2: SNHLY, FYNNEI. The CDR3 loop reads CASRPGTSFDNEQFF. The CDR3 bases are TGTGCCAGCAGGCCCGGGACTAGTTTCGACAATGAGCAGTTCTTC. The variable domain in full, completed from reference TRBV2 and TRBJ2-1, reads EPEVTQTPSHQVTQMGQEVILRCVPISNHLYFYWYRQILGQKVEFLVSFYNNEISEKSEIFDDQFSVERPDGSNFTLKIRSTKLEDSAMYFCASRPGTSFDNEQFFGPGTRLTVL.

This clone was seen more than once but under ten times. CDR3 region: CSVEGLAGIYEQYF. The CDR3 nucleotides read TGCAGCGTTGAGGGACTAGCGGGGATCTACGAGCAGTACTTC. The chain combines TRBV29-1 with TRBJ2-7; the match to TRBD2 covers 13 bases. CDR3 length: 14 residues. Germline-derived CDR1 and CDR2 are SQVTM and ANQGSEA. The junction had 2 bases not matched to a gene; V was cut back by 3 bases and J by 3 bases.

This clone has only a few counts. This chain connects TRBV6-5 to TRBJ1-5; D gene uncertain. This CDR3 region has 14 residues. The V end was cut by 4 bases, the J end by 0 bases, with 7 bases between. In germline, CDR1 is MNHEY, CDR2 SVGAGI. CDR3 protein: CASSSADSNQPQHF. The CDR3 coding sequence is TGTGCCAGCAGTTCTGCAGATAGCAATCAGCCCCAGCATTTT.

The CDR3 region is CASSLLTGLGANVLTF. For the CDR3, the DNA is TGTGCCAGCAGCTTACTGACAGGGTTGGGGGCCAACGTCCTGACTTTC. The rearrangement joins TRBV7-2 to TRBJ2-6; 7 nucleotides line up with TRBD1. Germline assignment: CDR1 SGHTA and CDR2 FQGNSA. J gave up 4 bases and V 2 bases, and 5 bases lay outside the gene matches. The CDR3 spans 16 residues.

The V call is TRBV6-1, the J call TRBJ2-2; D is perhaps TRBD1 (6 bases). The germline gives CDR1 MNHNS, CDR2 SASEGT. V lost 2 bases to trimming and J lost 2 bases, with 15 bases between them. CDR3 length: 17 amino acids. The CDR3 spells CASSEPGRGGNTGELFF. Written as DNA, the CDR3 is TGTGCCAGCAGTGAACCGGGAAGAGGGGGTAACACCGGGGAGCTGTTTTTT.

V and J are TRBV5-1 and TRBJ1-3; D is possibly TRBD1 (5 bases). Germline V CDR1 and CDR2: SGHRS, YFSETQ. The CDR3 loop spans 16 amino acids. Trimming stripped 3 bases from V and 0 bases from J, with 13 bases between. The CDR3 loop is CASSSARGYSGNTIYF. The CDR3 DNA follows: TGCGCCAGCAGCTCCGCCCGGGGGTACTCTGGAAACACCATATATTTT.

The chain carries TRBV27 and TRBJ1-1, with TRBD1 matching over 7 bases. The CDR3 has 16 residues. Trimming took 5 bases from V and 0 from J; bases not matched to a gene: 9. Germline CDR1 is MNHEY and CDR2 is SMNVEV (reference sequence). In DNA, the CDR3 is TGTGCCAGCAGTACGCGACAGGGCGCCCTGAACACTGAAGCTTTCTTT. Encoded protein: CASSTRQGALNTEAFF.

This clone showed up just a few times. CDR3 amino acids: CASSYSPNSETQYF. The CDR3 nucleotides read TGTGCCAGCAGTTACTCCCCAAATTCAGAGACCCAGTACTTC. The chain recombines TRBV6-5 with TRBJ2-5; the D is unclear. CDR3 size: 14 residues. The germline V gene encodes CDR1 MNHEY and CDR2 SVGAGI. V lost 0 bases to trimming and J lost 4 bases, with 9 bases between them.

This clone has only a few counts. The chain is built from TRBV5-5 and TRBJ1-3, with D unresolved. Germline CDR1 and CDR2: SGHKS and YYEKEE (reference sequence). V was trimmed by 0 bases and J by 0 bases, leaving 7 bases between them. This CDR3 is 15 amino acids long. The DNA of the CDR3 is TGTGCCAGCAGCTTGGACGGTAACTCTGGAAACACCATATATTTT. Its protein product is CASSLDGNSGNTIYF.

V and J are TRBV5-4 and TRBJ2-3; D is unresolved. This CDR3 is built from 14 residues. V was shortened by 3 bases and J by 2 bases, with 10 bases between the two germline ends. CDR1 is SGHNT, CDR2 YYREEE, per germline (reference sequence). CDR3 in DNA: TGTGCCAGCAGCTCAACTGCCTTCACAGATACGCAGTATTTT. It specifies CASSSTAFTDTQYF.

This chain joins TRBV5-1 and TRBJ1-3; 7 nucleotides align to TRBD1. This CDR3 is built from 15 residues. The germline CDR1 and CDR2 sequences are SGHRS and YFSETQ. The junction had 3 bases not matched to a gene; V was cut back by 3 bases and J by 0 bases. In nucleotides, the CDR3 is TGCGCCAGCAGCTCGGGGACAGTCTCTGGAAACACCATATATTTT. Amino acid sequence: CASSSGTVSGNTIYF.

This chain links TRBV4-1 with TRBJ2-1, with 9 bases lining up with TRBD1. CDR3 length equals 15 residues. Losses at the gene ends were 4 bases for V and 4 bases for J; bases not matched to a gene: 5. Germline V gene data show CDR1 as MGHRA and CDR2 as YSYEKL. In DNA, the CDR3 is TGCGCCAGCAGCCGAACCGGGACAGGGTACAATGAGCAGTTCTTC. Translating it yields CASSRTGTGYNEQFF.

This clone is a singleton in its sample. This chain connects TRBV7-9 to TRBJ2-3; D is possibly TRBD1 (6 bases). CDR3 size: 15 residues. Germline V CDR1 and CDR2: SEHNR, FQNEAQ (reference sequence). Trimming shortened V by 5 bases and J by 2 bases, and 14 bases separated the two germline ends. As DNA, the CDR3 is TGTGCCAGCAGCCGTACAGGGTCCTACACAGATACGCAGTATTTT. Amino acid sequence: CASSRTGSYTDTQYF.

The CDR3, as DNA: TGTGCCAGCGAGAAGGGTGGGGGGATCACCTACGAGCAGTACTTC. Its translation is CASEKGGGITYEQYF. The chain has TRBV10-3 and TRBJ2-7, with D maybe TRBD2 (6 bases). Trimming stripped 10 bases from V and 2 bases from J, with 21 bases between. CDR1 is ENHRY, CDR2 SYGVKD, per germline. This CDR3 region has 15 residues.

The CDR3 loop reads CASSARTGFETQYF. In nucleotides, the CDR3 is TGTGCCAGCAGCGCTAGGACAGGTTTTGAGACCCAGTACTTC. The chain carries TRBV5-4 and TRBJ2-5; 7 bases are a match to TRBD1. This CDR3 spans 14 amino acids. V trimming: 4 bases; J trimming: 5 bases; junction bases outside the gene matches: 8. Germline V gene data show CDR1 as SGHNT and CDR2 as YYREEE (reference sequence).

The rearrangement uses TRBV7-9 and TRBJ2-7, with D possibly TRBD2 on 5 matching bases. Germline CDR1 and CDR2: SEHNR and FQNEAQ (reference sequence). The CDR3 contains 13 residues. V lost 1 base and J lost 3, with 7 bases in between. CDR3 coding DNA: TGTGCCAGCAGCTTAGAGGGAGACTACGAGCAGTACTTC. This encodes CASSLEGDYEQYF.

J is TRBJ1-4 and V is TRBV5-4; no reliable D call. The CDR3 covers 14 residues. Germline CDR1 SGHNT, CDR2 YYREEE (reference sequence). V lost 3 bases and J 5 bases, leaving 11 bases between the germline ends. The CDR3 bases are TGTGCCAGCAGCTCGAGATCGGGAAATGAAAAACTGTTTTTT. This gives the protein CASSSRSGNEKLFF. Together with reference TRBV5-4 and TRBJ1-4, the CDR3 gives the full variable domain: ETGVTQSPTHLIKTRGQQVTLRCSSQSGHNTVSWYQQALGQGPQFIFQYYREEENGRGNFPPRFSGLQFPNYSSELNVNALELDDSALYLCASSSRSGNEKLFFGSGTQLSVL.

The CDR3 sequence: CASSLQGGYGYTF. Written as DNA, the CDR3 is TGTGCCAGCAGCCTACAGGGGGGCTATGGCTACACCTTC. V and J are TRBV5-4 and TRBJ1-2; 8 nucleotides align to TRBD1. Losses at the gene ends were 4 bases for V and 4 bases for J; bases not matched to a gene: 3. Germline CDR1 is SGHNT and CDR2 is YYREEE (reference sequence). CDR3 length: 13 amino acids.

The chain links TRBV7-9 to TRBJ1-1, with D perhaps TRBD1 (5 bases). Between the trimmed V and J ends, which lost 5 bases and 3 bases, there was a span of 7 bases. Germline V gene lookup returns CDR1 SEHNR and CDR2 FQNEAQ (reference sequence). The CDR3 consists of 12 residues. The CDR3 here is CASSRGDTEAFF. The CDR3 coding sequence is TGTGCCAGCAGCCGGGGGGACACTGAAGCTTTCTTT.

This chain joins TRBV5-1 and TRBJ2-1; 9 bases are a match to TRBD1. The ends lost 4 bases at V and 3 bases at J; junction bases unmatched: 5. The V gene's germline CDR1 is SGHRS and CDR2 YFSETQ. This CDR3 has 15 amino acids. This CDR3 is CASSDGTGHYNEQFF. The CDR3 DNA reads TGCGCCAGCAGCGACGGGACAGGGCACTACAATGAGCAGTTCTTC.

The CDR3 DNA reads as TGTGCCAGCAGCACAAAGGGGACAGGGGGCGGCGAGCAGTACTTC. Protein: CASSTKGTGGGEQYF. The J gene is TRBJ2-7, the V gene TRBV7-2; the match to TRBD1 covers 12 bases. V gave up 5 bases and J gave up 6 bases; unmatched junction bases: 8. CDR3 length equals 15 residues. The germline gives CDR1 SGHTA, CDR2 FQGNSA.

As DNA, the CDR3 is TGCGCCAGCAGCGCCGGGACAGGGCTGAGGGAGACCCAGTACTTC. Translation: CASSAGTGLRETQYF. V and J are TRBV5-1 and TRBJ2-5; 9 nucleotides line up with TRBD1. Germline assignment: CDR1 SGHRS and CDR2 YFSETQ. The V segment lost 4 bases and the J segment 5 bases; nucleotides outside the gene matches: 9. The CDR3 loop spans 15 amino acids.

The rearrangement links TRBV27 to TRBJ2-1; D might be TRBD1 (6 bases). V shed 2 bases and J shed 7 bases, with 15 bases lying between them. This CDR3 has 15 residues. The germline CDR1 and CDR2 sequences are MNHEY and SMNVEV (reference sequence). CDR3 residues: CASSLLPQGWNEQFF. CDR3 nucleotide sequence: TGTGCCAGCAGTTTACTCCCCCAGGGGTGGAATGAGCAGTTCTTC.

The chain uses TRBV4-3 and TRBJ2-1; the match to TRBD2 covers 9 bases. CDR1 and CDR2 from the germline V gene are LGHNA and YSLEER. J gave up 10 bases and V 3 bases, and 10 bases lay outside the gene matches. CDR3 size: 15 residues. CDR3 nucleotides: TGCGCCAGCAGCCAGAGTGGCCGTAGCGGGGGCGAGCAGTTCTTC. It encodes CASSQSGRSGGEQFF.

This clone was observed a single time. The CDR3 loop reads CASSEQGSQETQYF. The CDR3 DNA follows: TGTGCCAGTAGTGAACAGGGGTCCCAAGAGACCCAGTACTTC. The rearrangement links TRBV19 to TRBJ2-5, with 7 bases aligning to TRBD1. The germline V gene encodes CDR1 LNHDA and CDR2 SQIVND (reference sequence). V shed 5 bases, J shed 1 base, and the junction held 4 bases outside the gene matches. The CDR3 has 14 amino acids.

The V call is TRBV19, the J call TRBJ2-3; D might be TRBD2 (6 bases). With 4 bases removed from V and 1 base from J, the gap between germline ends came to 12 bases. Germline V gene lookup returns CDR1 LNHDA and CDR2 SQIVND (reference sequence). The CDR3 is 15 residues long. In DNA form, the CDR3 reads TGTGCCAGTAGTACGGGGGTTCCTGGCACAGATACGCAGTATTTT. This gives the protein CASSTGVPGTDTQYF.

CDR3 sequence: CATSRDSYGYTF. The CDR3 DNA sequence: TGTGCCACCAGCAGAGATAGCTATGGCTACACCTTC. The chain uses TRBV15 and TRBJ1-2; D is ambiguous. Germline CDR1 and CDR2: LNHNV and YYDKDF (reference sequence). V was pared by 0 bases and J by 4 bases, with 3 bases between. The CDR3 runs 12 residues.